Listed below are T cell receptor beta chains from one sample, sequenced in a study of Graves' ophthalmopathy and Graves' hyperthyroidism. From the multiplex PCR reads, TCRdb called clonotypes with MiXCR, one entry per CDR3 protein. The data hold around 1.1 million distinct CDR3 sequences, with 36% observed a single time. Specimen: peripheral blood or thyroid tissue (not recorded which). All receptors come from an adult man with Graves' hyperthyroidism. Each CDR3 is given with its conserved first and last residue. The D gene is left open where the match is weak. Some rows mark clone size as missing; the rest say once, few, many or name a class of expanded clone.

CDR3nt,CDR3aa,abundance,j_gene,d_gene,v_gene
TGTGCCAGCAGTTGGTCTGGACCCTATGGCTACACCTTC,CASSWSGPYGYTF,many,TRBJ1-2,-,TRBV6-5
TGTGCCAGCAGCGAAACGGACAGCGGGTACGAGCAGTACTTC,CASSETDSGYEQYF,-,TRBJ2-7,-,TRBV9
TGTGCCAGCAGCTCGAGCGGGGGATGGGGAGAGACCCAGTACTTC,CASSSSGGWGETQYF,-,TRBJ2-5,TRBD2,TRBV6-6
TGTGCCAGCAGTTTAGTCGACAGTAACTATGGCTACACCTTC,CASSLVDSNYGYTF,many,TRBJ1-2,-,TRBV12-3/TRBV12-4
TGTGCCAGCAGCTTAGCCTTTCGGTCAGACCGACCAGAGAACACTGAAGCTTTCTTT,CASSLAFRSDRPENTEAFF,many,TRBJ1-1,-,TRBV7-9
TGTGCCAGCAGTTTACGACGGTCTGGCCTTTATGGGTCTGATGGCTACACCTTC,CASSLRRSGLYGSDGYTF,few,TRBJ1-2,-,TRBV12-3/TRBV12-4
TGCAGTGCTAGAGATAGACTAGCGGGAATGTCCTACGAGCAGTACTTC,CSARDRLAGMSYEQYF,-,TRBJ2-7,TRBD2,TRBV20-1
TGTGCCAGCAGCGTAGGGGCAGGGGTTGGAGAAAAACTGTTTTTT,CASSVGAGVGEKLFF,many,TRBJ1-4,-,TRBV9
TGTGCCAGCAGCCGACCACTAGGAGATACGCAGTATTTT,CASSRPLGDTQYF,few,TRBJ2-3,-,TRBV7-2
TGTGCCAGCAGCTCGGGTGAGGGGGACACTGAAGCTTTCTTT,CASSSGEGDTEAFF,-,TRBJ1-1,-,TRBV6-6
TGTGCCAGCAGCTTAGGGCGGTACAGGGAGGTGAAGTCTGAAGCTTTCTTT,CASSLGRYREVKSEAFF,many,TRBJ1-1,-,TRBV7-8
TGCAGCGTTGGGGAGGGCCAAATGGGCGAGACCCAGTACTTC,CSVGEGQMGETQYF,-,TRBJ2-5,TRBD2,TRBV29-1
TGTGCCAGCAGCTTAAACAGGGGCTACGGGGAGACCCAGTACTTC,CASSLNRGYGETQYF,-,TRBJ2-5,TRBD1,TRBV7-2
TGCGCCAGCAGCCCTGAAGAATTGGTGGTAAACACTGAAGCTTTCTTT,CASSPEELVVNTEAFF,-,TRBJ1-1,-,TRBV4-1
TGTGCCTGGAGACAGGGTAATCAGCCCCAGCATTTT,CAWRQGNQPQHF,few,TRBJ1-5,-,TRBV30
TGTGCCAGCAGTTTTGATGGGGCCAACGTCCTGACTTTC,CASSFDGANVLTF,many,TRBJ2-6,-,TRBV12-3/TRBV12-4
TGTGCCAGCAGTTACGTTAGGGATAACACCGGGGAGCTGTTTTTT,CASSYVRDNTGELFF,-,TRBJ2-2,-,TRBV6-5
TGTGCCAGCAGCCGATGGACAGCAGATTACGAGCAGTACTTC,CASSRWTADYEQYF,many,TRBJ2-7,-,TRBV5-8
TGTGCCACCAACGACGGCGTCCCGAACACCGGGGAGCTGTTTTTT,CATNDGVPNTGELFF,many,TRBJ2-2,-,TRBV15
TGTGCCAGTACTGCTGCGGGGCGCCAAGAGACCCAGTACTTC,CASTAAGRQETQYF,few,TRBJ2-5,-,TRBV19
TGCGCCAGCAGTGCCAGCACCCCAGTGGGGGCGGGAGAGACCCAGTACTTC,CASSASTPVGAGETQYF,-,TRBJ2-5,-,TRBV10-1
TGTGCCAGCCGTATGGGGGTTAGGACCTATGGCTACACCTTC,CASRMGVRTYGYTF,-,TRBJ1-2,-,TRBV2
TGCAGCGTTCGCGCCGGTGAGGGGGCATGGGACACTGAAGCTTTCTTT,CSVRAGEGAWDTEAFF,-,TRBJ1-1,TRBD1,TRBV29-1
TGTGCCAGCAGTTTTAAGTTCTGGAAAGACACTGAAGCTTTCTTT,CASSFKFWKDTEAFF,-,TRBJ1-1,-,TRBV12-3/TRBV12-4
TGCGCCAGCAGCTTGGCAAAATCCGGGACAGCCCGCCGGTACTTC,CASSLAKSGTARRYF,-,TRBJ2-5,TRBD1,TRBV5-1
TGCGCCAGCAGTGGGGTAGGGCTGAGCTCTGGAAACACCATATATTTT,CASSGVGLSSGNTIYF,many,TRBJ1-3,-,TRBV10-2
TGTGCCAGCAGCTTAGGCTTGGCCACCGAGGGTGGTAGTGGCTACACCTTC,CASSLGLATEGGSGYTF,-,TRBJ1-2,-,TRBV7-2
TGTGCCAGCAGCCAAACCGCAGGTGGAGCTAACTATGGCTACACCTTC,CASSQTAGGANYGYTF,many,TRBJ1-2,-,TRBV14
TGTGCCAGCAGCGCCTCCGGGACAGGGAGGGTCTACGAGCAGTACTTC,CASSASGTGRVYEQYF,many,TRBJ2-7,TRBD1,TRBV11-1
TGCAGTGCTCAGGGTACAGCAGGAGGAAACACCATATATTTT,CSAQGTAGGNTIYF,few,TRBJ1-3,-,TRBV20-1
TGTGCCAGCAGCCCAGGACTAGTGGGAAGGACCGGGGAGCTGTTTTTT,CASSPGLVGRTGELFF,-,TRBJ2-2,TRBD2,TRBV10-3
TGCAGCACCCGGGACGGTAACACTGAAGCTTTCTTT,CSTRDGNTEAFF,-,TRBJ1-1,-,TRBV29-1